This is a list of T cell receptor beta chains from one sample in a study of OX40 agonist ivuxolimab in advanced cancers. Libraries were prepared by immunoSEQ multiplex PCR; TCRdb keeps only in-frame clonotypes and omits some of them. Among about 94,000 clones, over 75% were seen once, and the ten largest hold just over 0.3%. The sample here was CD4+ or CD8+ T cells sorted from blood, taken in a trial of the OX40 agonist ivuxolimab. The origin of the receptors is an adult with an advanced solid tumor such as melanoma, head and neck, liver or kidney cancer. Each CDR3 is given with its conserved first and last residue. D genes are given only for firm matches. Expanded clones are given a class, and other clones once, few, many or no size at all.

d_gene	abundance	v_gene	j_gene	CDR3aa	CDR3nt
TRBD1	NA	TRBV10-1	TRBJ2-3	CASRGSGQGSTDTQYF	TGCGCCAGCAGGGGATCGGGACAGGGGTCCACAGATACGCAGTATTTT
NA	NA	TRBV11-2	TRBJ2-7	CASSLDLGSHEQYF	TGTGCCAGCAGCTTAGATCTGGGATCGCACGAGCAGTACTTC
TRBD1	few	TRBV30	TRBJ1-2	CAWSEGQGNGYTF	TGTGCCTGGAGTGAGGGACAGGGGAATGGCTACACCTTC
NA	NA	TRBV6-5	TRBJ1-1	CASSYSLYTEAFF	TGTGCCAGCAGTTACTCGTTATACACTGAAGCTTTCTTT
NA	NA	TRBV19	TRBJ2-7	CASSRDSYEQYF	TGTGCCAGTAGTCGGGATTCCTACGAGCAGTACTTC
TRBD2	NA	TRBV5-8	TRBJ2-3	CASSLALGTSGTDTQYF	TGTGCCAGCAGCTTGGCCCTTGGGACTAGCGGCACAGATACGCAGTATTTT
NA	NA	TRBV7-2	TRBJ2-7	CASSPRLGTNEQYF	TGTGCCAGCAGCCCTCGCCTAGGAACCAACGAGCAGTACTTC
NA	NA	TRBV6-5	TRBJ2-7	CASMSRDGNSYEQYF	TGTGCCAGCATGTCCCGGGACGGAAATTCCTACGAGCAGTACTTC
NA	NA	TRBV14	TRBJ2-1	CASSHETWPTYNEQFF	TGTGCCAGCAGCCACGAAACCTGGCCAACATACAATGAGCAGTTCTTC
NA	NA	TRBV7-9	TRBJ2-7	CASSLRAGAYEQYF	TGTGCCAGCAGCTTAAGGGCCGGAGCCTACGAGCAGTACTTC
TRBD2	NA	TRBV5-4	TRBJ2-5	CASSLRSGRAETQYF	TGTGCCAGCAGCCTCAGGAGCGGGAGGGCAGAGACCCAGTACTTC
TRBD1	NA	TRBV7-8	TRBJ2-7	CASSRGTGVYEQYF	TGTGCCAGCAGCCGTGGGACAGGGGTTTACGAGCAGTACTTC
NA	NA	TRBV5-3	TRBJ1-3	CARSPRAGVSSGNTIYF	TGTGCCAGAAGCCCTCGGGCAGGGGTAAGCTCTGGAAACACCATATATTTT
TRBD1	once	TRBV19	TRBJ2-3	CASSIGAKRGRISTDTQYF	TGTGCCAGTAGTATAGGCGCTAAAAGGGGGCGGATAAGCACAGATACGCAGTATTTT
TRBD2	NA	TRBV15	TRBJ2-3	CATSSSWTSGGTDTQYF	TGTGCCACCAGCAGCTCCTGGACTAGCGGGGGGACAGATACGCAGTATTTT
TRBD2	NA	TRBV7-6	TRBJ2-1	CASSFGTSGTSSYNEQFF	TGTGCCAGCAGCTTTGGGACTAGCGGGACGAGCTCCTACAATGAGCAGTTCTTC
TRBD1	NA	TRBV6-5	TRBJ2-7	CASSGTGGNYEQYF	TGTGCCAGCAGCGGGACAGGCGGGAACTACGAGCAGTACTTC
TRBD1	NA	TRBV9	TRBJ2-5	CASSVRGQETQYF	TGTGCCAGCAGCGTAAGGGGGCAGGAGACCCAGTACTTC
NA	NA	TRBV2	TRBJ1-1	CASTVDRLGNTEAFF	TGTGCCAGCACGGTTGACAGGTTGGGGAACACTGAAGCTTTCTTT
NA	NA	TRBV5-4	TRBJ1-2	CASSLFEGYTF	TGTGCCAGCAGCTTATTCGAGGGCTACACCTTC
TRBD1	NA	TRBV30	TRBJ2-7	CAWGRDRPSYEQYF	TGTGCCTGGGGCCGGGACAGGCCCAGCTACGAGCAGTACTTC
TRBD2	NA	TRBV6-1	TRBJ2-1	CASIRVGGAYNEQFF	TGTGCCAGCATCCGAGTGGGGGGGGCCTACAATGAGCAGTTCTTC
NA	NA	TRBV18	TRBJ1-1	CASSPATGATIEAFF	TGTGCCAGCTCACCCGCGACAGGAGCGACTATTGAAGCTTTCTTT
NA	NA	TRBV19	TRBJ1-5	CAGNRRNQPQHF	TGTGCCGGGAATCGGAGGAATCAGCCCCAGCATTTT
NA	NA	TRBV5-4	TRBJ1-1	CASSLDRENGREAFF	TGTGCCAGCAGCTTGGACCGAGAGAATGGTCGTGAAGCTTTCTTT
TRBD1	NA	TRBV30	TRBJ1-1	CASEEQGIGTEAFF	TGTGCCTCAGAAGAACAGGGGATCGGCACTGAAGCTTTCTTT
NA	NA	TRBV5-5	TRBJ1-5	CASSLKGHSNQPQHF	TGTGCCAGCAGCTTGAAAGGTCATAGCAATCAGCCCCAGCATTTT
NA	NA	TRBV6-8	TRBJ1-1	CASSYLGDFGTEAFF	TGTGCCAGCAGTTACTTGGGGGATTTCGGCACTGAAGCTTTCTTT
NA	NA	TRBV5-1	TRBJ2-2	CASRKVVGITGELFF	TGCGCCAGCAGGAAAGTTGTGGGGATCACCGGGGAGCTGTTTTTT
NA	NA	TRBV10-3	TRBJ2-5	CAIRGELGETQYF	TGTGCCATCAGGGGGGAGTTAGGAGAGACCCAGTACTTC
TRBD1	NA	TRBV5-6	TRBJ1-2	CASRLGQGGGYTF	TGTGCCAGCAGGCTTGGGCAGGGGGGTGGCTACACCTTC
TRBD1	once	TRBV11-2	TRBJ1-1	CASSRQGKRNTEAFF	TGTGCCAGCAGCCGACAGGGAAAGAGGAACACTGAAGCTTTCTTT
TRBD1	NA	TRBV7-9	TRBJ2-6	CASSARQGSGANVLTF	TGTGCCAGCAGCGCCCGACAGGGTTCTGGGGCCAACGTCCTGACTTTC
NA	NA	TRBV5-8	TRBJ2-7	CASSLVTTYEQYF	TGTGCCAGCAGCTTGGTTACCACCTACGAGCAGTACTTC
TRBD2	NA	TRBV6-1	TRBJ2-7	CASSKGGGVYEQYF	TGTGCCAGCAGTAAAGGCGGGGGGGTCTACGAGCAGTACTTC
NA	NA	TRBV6-6	TRBJ2-1	CASNIGIHEQFF	TGTGCCAGCAACATCGGTATCCATGAGCAGTTCTTC
NA	NA	TRBV7-9	TRBJ1-4	CASNRADEKLFF	TGTGCCAGCAACAGGGCGGACGAAAAACTGTTTTTT
TRBD2	NA	TRBV5-1	TRBJ2-1	CASNSGGQRSSYNEQFF	TGCGCCAGCAATAGCGGGGGCCAAAGGAGCTCCTACAATGAGCAGTTCTTC
TRBD1	NA	TRBV25-1	TRBJ2-3	CASSKRQGTFSTDTQYF	TGTGCCAGCAGTAAAAGACAGGGTACCTTTAGCACAGATACGCAGTATTTT
TRBD1	NA	TRBV5-1	TRBJ1-3	CASSLSGGSGNTIYF	TGCGCCAGCAGCTTGTCAGGGGGCTCTGGAAACACCATATATTTT